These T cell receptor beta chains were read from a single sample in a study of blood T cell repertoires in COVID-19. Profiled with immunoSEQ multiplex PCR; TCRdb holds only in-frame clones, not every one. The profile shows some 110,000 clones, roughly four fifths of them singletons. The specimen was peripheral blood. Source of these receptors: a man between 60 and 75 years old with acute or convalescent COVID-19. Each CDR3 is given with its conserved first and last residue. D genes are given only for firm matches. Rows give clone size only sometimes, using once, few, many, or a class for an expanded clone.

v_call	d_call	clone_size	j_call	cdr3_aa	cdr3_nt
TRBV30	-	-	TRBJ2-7	CAWSVIETAYEQYF	TGTGCCTGGAGTGTAATTGAGACAGCCTACGAGCAGTACTTC
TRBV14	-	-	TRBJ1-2	CASSQGRWNGYTF	TGTGCCAGCAGCCAAGGGCGGTGGAATGGCTACACCTTC
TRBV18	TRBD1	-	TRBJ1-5	CASSTDRGQPQHF	TGTGCCAGCTCAACGGACAGGGGACAGCCCCAGCATTTT
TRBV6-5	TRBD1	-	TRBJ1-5	CASRAGQGLQPQHF	TGTGCCAGCAGGGCGGGACAGGGACTTCAGCCCCAGCATTTT
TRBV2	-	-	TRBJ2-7	CASSEAGESPYF	TGTGCCAGCAGTGAAGCTGGAGAATCGCCGTACTTC
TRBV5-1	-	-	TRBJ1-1	CASSPNWDTLGVAFF	TGCGCCAGCAGCCCCAACTGGGACACGTTGGGTGTAGCTTTCTTT
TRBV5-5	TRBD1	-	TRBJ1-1	CASSPGQGGMNTEAFF	TGTGCCAGCAGCCCGGGACAGGGGGGTATGAACACTGAAGCTTTCTTT
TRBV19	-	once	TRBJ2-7	CASKERQNSYEQYF	TGTGCCAGTAAAGAGCGGCAGAACTCCTACGAGCAGTACTTC
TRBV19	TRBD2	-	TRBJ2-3	CASSRTIPRLAQNTDTQYF	TGTGCCAGTAGTAGAACGATACCGCGACTAGCCCAGAACACAGATACGCAGTATTTT
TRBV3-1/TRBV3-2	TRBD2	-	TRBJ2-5	CASSQLAAGGRETQYF	TGTGCCAGCAGCCAACTAGCAGCGGGAGGGAGAGAGACCCAGTACTTC
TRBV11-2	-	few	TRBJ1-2	CASSLEGEGGVNGWLPF	TGTGCCAGCAGCTTAGAAGGGGAGGGAGGGGTGAATGGGTGGTTACCCTTC
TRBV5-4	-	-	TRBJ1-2	CASRLESNYGYTF	TGTGCCAGCAGATTAGAAAGCAACTATGGCTACACCTTC
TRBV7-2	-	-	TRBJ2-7	CASSRDRSSYEQYF	TGTGCCAGCAGTCGCGACAGGAGCTCCTACGAGCAGTACTTC
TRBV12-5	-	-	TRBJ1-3	CASGPWQGLSGNTIYF	TGTGCTAGTGGTCCCTGGCAGGGGCTCTCTGGAAACACCATATATTTT
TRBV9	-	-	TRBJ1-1	CASSVGHTEAFF	TGTGCCAGCAGCGTAGGGCACACTGAAGCTTTCTTT
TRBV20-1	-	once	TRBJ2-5	CSARRQETQYF	TGCAGTGCTAGGCGGCAAGAGACCCAGTACTTC
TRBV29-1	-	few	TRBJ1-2	CSAQMARYGYTF	TGCAGCGCCCAAATGGCACGCTATGGCTACACCTTC
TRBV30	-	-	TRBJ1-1	CAWRFTGRTEAFF	TGTGCCTGGAGGTTTACAGGGCGCACTGAAGCTTTCTTT
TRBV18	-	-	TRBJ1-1	CASSFTTVQAGFHTEAFF	TGTGCCAGCTCATTCACCACAGTCCAAGCCGGTTTCCACACTGAAGCTTTCTTT
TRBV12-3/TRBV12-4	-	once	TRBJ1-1	CASSSRANTEAFF	TGTGCCAGCAGTAGCAGGGCCAACACTGAAGCTTTCTTT
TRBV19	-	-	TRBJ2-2	CASSSMLAGELFF	TGTGCCAGTAGTTCTATGCTTGCCGGGGAGCTGTTTTTT
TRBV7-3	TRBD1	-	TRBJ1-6	CASSLRGTDYLPLHF	TGTGCCAGCAGCTTAAGAGGGACAGATTACCTCCCCCTCCACTTT
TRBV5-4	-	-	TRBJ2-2	CASSLVSGELFF	TGTGCCAGCAGCTTGGTGAGCGGGGAGCTGTTTTTT
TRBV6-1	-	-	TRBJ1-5	CASSELDGYGQPQHF	TGTGCCAGCAGTGAACTAGATGGGTATGGTCAGCCCCAGCATTTT
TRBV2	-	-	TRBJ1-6	CASTTRAEGGSPLHF	TGTGCCAGCACCACCCGGGCCGAGGGCGGTTCACCCCTCCACTTT
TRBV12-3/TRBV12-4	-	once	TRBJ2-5	CASSPDSRETQYF	TGTGCCAGCAGCCCGGACAGTCGGGAGACCCAGTACTTC
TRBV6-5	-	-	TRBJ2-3	CASSYDRGTRTDTQYF	TGTGCCAGCAGTTATGACCGCGGGACGCGCACAGATACGCAGTATTTT
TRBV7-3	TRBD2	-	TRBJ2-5	CASSHGSGVGETQYF	TGTGCCAGCAGCCACGGGAGCGGGGTGGGGGAGACCCAGTACTTC
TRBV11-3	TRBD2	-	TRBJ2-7	CASSLGLAYEQYF	TGTGCCAGCAGCTTAGGACTAGCTTACGAGCAGTACTTC
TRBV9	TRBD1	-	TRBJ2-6	CASSVATRPSGTGISGANVLTF	TGTGCCAGCAGCGTAGCCACACGGCCCTCCGGGACAGGAATCTCTGGGGCCAACGTCCTGACTTTC
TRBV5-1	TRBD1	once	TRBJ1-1	CASSLSGGEAFF	TGCGCCAGCAGCTTATCAGGGGGTGAAGCTTTCTTT